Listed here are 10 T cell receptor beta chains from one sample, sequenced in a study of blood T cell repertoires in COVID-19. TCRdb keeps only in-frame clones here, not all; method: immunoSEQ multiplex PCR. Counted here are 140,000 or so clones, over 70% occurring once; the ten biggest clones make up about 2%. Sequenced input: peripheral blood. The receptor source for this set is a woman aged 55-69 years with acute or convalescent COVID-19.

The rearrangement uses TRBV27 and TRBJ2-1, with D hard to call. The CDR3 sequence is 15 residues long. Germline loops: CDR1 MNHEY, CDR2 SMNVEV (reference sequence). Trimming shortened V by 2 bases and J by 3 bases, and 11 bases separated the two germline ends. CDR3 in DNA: TGTGCCAGCAGTTTAATGGCTAGTTTCTACAATGAGCAGTTCTTC. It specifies CASSLMASFYNEQFF.

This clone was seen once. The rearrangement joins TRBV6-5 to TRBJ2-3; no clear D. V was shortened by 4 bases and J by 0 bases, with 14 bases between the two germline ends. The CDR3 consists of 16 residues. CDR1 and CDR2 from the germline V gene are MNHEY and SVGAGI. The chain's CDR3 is CASSFYISSSTDTQYF. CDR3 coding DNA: TGTGCCAGCAGTTTTTACATCTCCTCTAGCACAGATACGCAGTATTTT.

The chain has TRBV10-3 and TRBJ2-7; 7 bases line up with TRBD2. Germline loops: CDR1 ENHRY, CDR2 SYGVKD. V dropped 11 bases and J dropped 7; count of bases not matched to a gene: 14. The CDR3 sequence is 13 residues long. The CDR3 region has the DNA TGTGCCGCTTCCCTGGCGGGAGAAGGGGAGCAGTACTTC. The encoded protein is CAASLAGEGEQYF.

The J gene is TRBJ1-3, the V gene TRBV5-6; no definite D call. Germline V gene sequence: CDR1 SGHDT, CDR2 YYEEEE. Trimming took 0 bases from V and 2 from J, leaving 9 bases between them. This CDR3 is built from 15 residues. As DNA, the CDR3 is TGTGCCAGCAGCTTGGTGACTCGTCCTGGAAACACCATATATTTT. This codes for CASSLVTRPGNTIYF.

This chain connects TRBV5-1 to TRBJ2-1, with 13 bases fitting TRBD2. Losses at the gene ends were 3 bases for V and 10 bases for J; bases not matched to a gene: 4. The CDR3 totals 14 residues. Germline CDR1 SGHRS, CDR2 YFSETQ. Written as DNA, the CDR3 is TGCGCCAGCAGCTCCCCGGGACTAGCGGGAGAGCAGTTCTTC. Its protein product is CASSSPGLAGEQFF.

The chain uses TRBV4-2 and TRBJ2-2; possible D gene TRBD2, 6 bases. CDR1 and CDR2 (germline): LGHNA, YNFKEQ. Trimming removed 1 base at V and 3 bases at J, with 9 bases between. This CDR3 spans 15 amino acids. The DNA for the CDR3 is TGTGCCAGCAGCCAAGTTGAGCGGGACACCGGGGAGCTGTTTTTT. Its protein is CASSQVERDTGELFF.

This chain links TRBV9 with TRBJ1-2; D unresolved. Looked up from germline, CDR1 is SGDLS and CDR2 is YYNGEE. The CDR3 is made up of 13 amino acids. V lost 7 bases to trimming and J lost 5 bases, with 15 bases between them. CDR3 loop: CASGEDSSYGYTF. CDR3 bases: TGTGCCAGCGGAGAAGACTCCTCGTATGGCTACACCTTC.

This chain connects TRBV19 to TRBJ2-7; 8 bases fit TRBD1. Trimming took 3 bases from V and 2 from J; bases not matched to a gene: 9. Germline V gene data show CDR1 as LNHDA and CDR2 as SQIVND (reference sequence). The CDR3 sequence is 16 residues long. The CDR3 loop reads CASSMSGGPNTYEQYF. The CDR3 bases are TGTGCCAGTAGTATGTCAGGGGGCCCGAACACCTACGAGCAGTACTTC.

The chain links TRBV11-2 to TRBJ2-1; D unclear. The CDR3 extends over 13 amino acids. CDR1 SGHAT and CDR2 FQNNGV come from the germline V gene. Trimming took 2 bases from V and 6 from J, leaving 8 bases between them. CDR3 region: CASSLSPPNEQFF. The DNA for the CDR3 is TGTGCCAGCAGCTTAAGCCCCCCCAATGAGCAGTTCTTC.

In nucleotides, the CDR3 is TGCGCCAGCGTCGGACTAGCGGGAGAACTTAGCACAGATACGCAGTATTTT. Its translation: CASVGLAGELSTDTQYF. This chain joins TRBV10-2 and TRBJ2-3, with 13 bases that match TRBD2. Germline values: CDR1 WSHSY, CDR2 SAAADI. This CDR3 region has 17 residues. The ends lost 8 bases at V and 0 bases at J; junction bases unmatched: 8.